This T cell receptor beta chain was recovered during a study of OX40 agonist ivuxolimab in advanced cancers. Overall study: It was ivuxolimab, an agonistic anti-OX40 (CD134) antibody, that patients were treated with.

The V segment lost 6 bases and the J segment 8 bases; nucleotides outside the gene matches: 8. CDR1 and CDR2 from the germline V gene are MDHEN and SYDVKM. The CDR3 contains 14 residues. It was autoimmune disease history or systemic immunosuppression that excluded patients. Assay: immunoSEQ multiplex PCR; the TCRdb copy retains only in-frame clones and omits some. The sample comprises 25,000 to 30,000 clones, around 90% of which are singletons, and approximately 19% rests with the top ten. The rearrangement joins TRBV28 to TRBJ2-1, with 9 bases aligning to TRBD2. This sample comprised CD4+ or CD8+ T cells sorted from blood, obtained in a trial of the OX40 agonist ivuxolimab. The sequence derives from an adult with an advanced solid tumor such as melanoma, head and neck, liver or kidney cancer. The CDR3 sequence is CASRWTSAGDEQFF. The CDR3 DNA reads as TGTGCCAGCAGGTGGACTAGCGCCGGGGATGAGCAGTTCTTC.